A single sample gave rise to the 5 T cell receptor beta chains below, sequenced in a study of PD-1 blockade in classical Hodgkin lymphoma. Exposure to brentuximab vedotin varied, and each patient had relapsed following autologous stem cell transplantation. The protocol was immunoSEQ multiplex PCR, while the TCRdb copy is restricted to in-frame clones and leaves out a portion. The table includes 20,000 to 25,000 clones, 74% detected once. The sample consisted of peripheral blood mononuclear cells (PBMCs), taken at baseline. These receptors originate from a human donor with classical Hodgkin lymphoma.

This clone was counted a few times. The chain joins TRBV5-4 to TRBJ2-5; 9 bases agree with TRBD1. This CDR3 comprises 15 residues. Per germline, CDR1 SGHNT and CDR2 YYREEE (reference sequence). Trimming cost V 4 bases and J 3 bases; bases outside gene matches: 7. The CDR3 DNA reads TGTGCCAGCAGCCGTGGACAGGGGTTTAAAGAGACCCAGTACTTC. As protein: CASSRGQGFKETQYF.

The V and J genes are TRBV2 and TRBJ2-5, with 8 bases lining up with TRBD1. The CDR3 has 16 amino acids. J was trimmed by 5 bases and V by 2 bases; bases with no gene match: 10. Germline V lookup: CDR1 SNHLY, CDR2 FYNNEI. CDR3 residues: CASSERGSGGGETQYF. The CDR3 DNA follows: TGTGCCAGCAGTGAAAGAGGGTCAGGGGGCGGTGAGACCCAGTACTTC.

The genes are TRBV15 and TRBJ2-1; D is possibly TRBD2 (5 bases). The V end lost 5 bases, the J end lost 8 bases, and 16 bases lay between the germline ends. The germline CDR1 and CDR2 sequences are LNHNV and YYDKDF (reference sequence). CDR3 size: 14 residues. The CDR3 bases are TGTGCCACCAGCCCCCTGGGAGACGGCGATGAGCAGTTCTTC. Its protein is CATSPLGDGDEQFF.

The chain's CDR3 is CASSRQSSYNEQFF. The DNA of the CDR3 is TGCGCCAGCAGCAGGCAGTCCTCCTACAATGAGCAGTTCTTC. V is TRBV5-1 and J is TRBJ2-1; D gene uncertain. The germline CDR1 and CDR2 sequences are SGHRS and YFSETQ. The CDR3 extends over 14 amino acids. Between the trimmed V and J ends, which lost 4 bases and 0 bases, there was a span of 8 bases.

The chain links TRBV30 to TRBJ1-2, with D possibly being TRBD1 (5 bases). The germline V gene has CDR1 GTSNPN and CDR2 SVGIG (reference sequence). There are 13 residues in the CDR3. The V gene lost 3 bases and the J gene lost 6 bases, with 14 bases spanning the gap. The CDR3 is CAWRNRGVDGYTF. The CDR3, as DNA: TGTGCCTGGAGAAATCGGGGCGTGGATGGCTACACCTTC.